The subject of this entry is one T cell receptor (beta chain). Its antigen is not known. The sample belongs to a study of T cell repertoires in cytomegalovirus infection. Whole-study results and caveats: Public TCR beta family frequency separated CMV-and-HLA carriers, including in an independent cohort.

In TCRdb, the reads were re-called with MiXCR into one record per CDR3 protein. The repertoire holds about 220,000 distinct CDR3 sequences, with 35% to 40% as singletons. Germline CDR1 and CDR2: MNHEY and SMNVEV (reference sequence). This CDR3 has 16 residues. V was trimmed by 7 bases and J by 4 bases, leaving 17 bases between them. The receptor comes from a human donor in good health (CMV status not recorded). Some clones in this sample may be carry-over from other donors' samples. The chain couples TRBV27 to TRBJ1-6; D uncertain. Material: CD8+ T cells from cultured PBMCs, obtained from culture after CMV antigen stimulation. This CDR3 is CASTFGDMKYNSPLHF. In DNA, the CDR3 is TGTGCCAGCACTTTCGGTGATATGAAGTATAATTCACCCCTCCACTTT.